These 14 T cell receptor beta chains came from one sample sequenced in a study of monozygotic twins with cystic fibrosis. Some clones are missing from TCRdb's copy, which holds only in-frame ones; the method was immunoSEQ multiplex PCR. The sample lists about 22,000 clones; around nine tenths were seen once. The sample comprised blood. The source is a woman aged 25 to 39 with cystic fibrosis.

V usage is TRBV9 and J usage is TRBJ1-5; D remains ambiguous. The V gene's germline CDR1 is SGDLS and CDR2 YYNGEE. This CDR3 region has 15 residues. V was clipped by 0 bases and J by 2 bases, with 9 bases between them. The CDR3: CASSVGTLGNQPQHF. CDR3 coding DNA: TGTGCCAGCAGCGTAGGGACCCTTGGCAATCAGCCCCAGCATTTT.

The chain combines TRBV5-1 with TRBJ2-3, with 14 bases matching TRBD2. CDR1 SGHRS and CDR2 YFSETQ come from the germline V gene. The CDR3 spans 17 residues. J lost 0 bases, V lost 4 bases, and 4 bases had no gene match. CDR3 coding DNA: TGCGCCAGCAGCCGGACTAGCGGGGGGCAAAGCACAGATACGCAGTATTTT. Its protein product is CASSRTSGGQSTDTQYF.

This chain links TRBV29-1 with TRBJ1-2; D is unresolved. Between the trimmed V and J ends, which lost 4 bases and 8 bases, there was a span of 23 bases. This CDR3 region has 15 residues. Germline V gives CDR1 SQVTM, CDR2 ANQGSEA. The CDR3 is CSVGAPTGIASGYTF. The CDR3 region has the DNA TGCAGCGTTGGTGCTCCCACCGGGATCGCCTCCGGCTACACCTTC.

The chain is built from TRBV15 and TRBJ1-6, with no clear D. Trimming left V 0 bases short and J 10 bases short, with 16 bases between. Germline V gene data show CDR1 as LNHNV and CDR2 as YYDKDF (reference sequence). CDR3 length: 16 residues. CDR3 DNA sequence: TGTGCCACCAGCAGAGAGGTTGGGCCGTGGGTATCACCCCTCCACTTT. It specifies CATSREVGPWVSPLHF.

A few counts support this clone. The J gene is TRBJ1-1, the V gene TRBV19; TRBD1 matches 7 bases. Per the germline V gene, CDR1 is LNHDA and CDR2 is SQIVND (reference sequence). J gave up 0 bases and V 6 bases, and 7 bases lay outside the gene matches. The CDR3 extends over 15 amino acids. This CDR3 is CASSRLGQVNTEAFF. The DNA of the CDR3 is TGTGCCAGTAGCCGGTTAGGACAGGTGAACACTGAAGCTTTCTTT.

The chain recombines TRBV5-4 with TRBJ2-2; tentatively, D is TRBD1 (6 bases). V was clipped by 4 bases and J by 1 base, with 11 bases between them. This CDR3 is built from 15 residues. The germline V gene has CDR1 SGHNT and CDR2 YYREEE (reference sequence). For the CDR3, the DNA is TGTGCCAGCAGCAAGGGACAAGGGAACACCGGGGAGCTGTTTTTT. Encoded protein: CASSKGQGNTGELFF.

The chain links TRBV28 to TRBJ1-2, with a weak D call TRBD1 (6 bases). Trimming left V 8 bases short and J 2 bases short, with 12 bases between. The CDR3 length is 13 residues. Germline-derived CDR1 and CDR2 are MDHEN and SYDVKM. CDR3 bases: TGTGCCAGCCTCCGGGACACGAACTATGGCTACACCTTC. Its translation: CASLRDTNYGYTF.

The CDR3 DNA is TGTGCCAGCAGCCCGGGACTAGCGGGGTACAATGAGCAGTTCTTC. This encodes CASSPGLAGYNEQFF. The rearrangement joins TRBV5-4 to TRBJ2-1; 13 bases agree with TRBD2. The CDR3 sequence is 15 residues long. Germline V lookup: CDR1 SGHNT, CDR2 YYREEE (reference sequence). The V segment lost 4 bases and the J segment 4 bases; nucleotides outside the gene matches: 2.

The chain joins TRBV10-2 to TRBJ2-5; D ambiguous. The CDR3 covers 14 residues. Trimming pared 4 bases from V and 6 bases from J, leaving 15 bases between. The germline V gene has CDR1 WSHSY and CDR2 SAAADI. The CDR3 nucleotides read TGCGCCAGCAGTGTGTCGGCCAAGGTGAAGACCCAGTACTTC. Its translation is CASSVSAKVKTQYF.

J is TRBJ1-2 and V is TRBV14, with no clear D. CDR1 is SGHDN, CDR2 FVKESK, per germline. There are 15 residues in the CDR3. V was clipped by 1 base and J by 8 bases, with 17 bases between them. The DNA for the CDR3 is TGTGCCAGCAGCCAAGGAGGCGGCCTCGGGAAGGGCTACACCTTC. The encoded protein is CASSQGGGLGKGYTF. The variable domain in full, completed from reference TRBV14 and TRBJ1-2, reads EAGVTQFPSHSVIEKGQTVTLRCDPISGHDNLYWYRRVMGKEIKFLLHFVKESKQDESGMPNNRFLAERTGGTYSTLKVQPAELEDSGVYFCASSQGGGLGKGYTFGSGTRLTVV.

The chain joins TRBV29-1 to TRBJ2-5, with D perhaps matching TRBD2 (6 bases). CDR1 SQVTM and CDR2 ANQGSEA come from the germline V gene. This CDR3 contains 16 residues. V was pared by 3 bases and J by 4 bases, with 21 bases between. The CDR3 nucleotides read TGCAGCGTTGAGTACAGCGGCGGGGCGGCCCGAGAGACCCAGTACTTC. It translates to CSVEYSGGAARETQYF.

J is TRBJ2-6 and V is TRBV5-4; maybe TRBD2 (6 bases). CDR3 length: 15 amino acids. The V end lost 0 bases, the J end lost 3 bases, and 7 bases lay between the germline ends. Germline V gene sequence: CDR1 SGHNT, CDR2 YYREEE (reference sequence). CDR3 nucleotides: TGTGCCAGCAGCTTGGAGGGAGGTGGGGCCAACGTCCTGACTTTC. It codes for CASSLEGGGANVLTF.

The chain employs TRBV5-1 and TRBJ2-4; no definite D call. V was trimmed by 1 base and J by 1 base, leaving 9 bases between them. The CDR3 runs to 15 residues. The V gene's germline CDR1 is SGHRS and CDR2 YFSETQ. The CDR3 bases are TGCGCCAGCAGCTTGTACATAGGGGCCAAAAACATTCAGTACTTC. Encoded protein: CASSLYIGAKNIQYF.

The CDR3 here is CASSLMGPYEQYF. In DNA, the CDR3 is TGTGCCAGCAGCCTCATGGGTCCATACGAGCAGTACTTC. The chain joins TRBV7-9 to TRBJ2-7; D gene unclear. Germline lookup yields CDR1 SEHNR and CDR2 FQNEAQ (reference sequence). Between the trimmed V and J ends, which lost 5 bases and 4 bases, there was a span of 12 bases. The CDR3 loop spans 13 amino acids. Full variable domain (missing parts from reference TRBV7-9 and TRBJ2-7): DTGVSQNPRHKITKRGQNVTFRCDPISEHNRLYWYRQTLGQGPEFLTYFQNEAQLEKSRLLSDRFSAERPKGSFSTLEIQRTEQGDSAMYLCASSLMGPYEQYFGPGTRLTVT.